These 16 T cell receptor beta chains came from one sample sequenced in a study of blood T cell repertoires in COVID-19 (TCRdb year 2020). The library was made by the immunoSEQ multiplex PCR assay. Entries here come from immuneACCESS through TCRdb and include only in-frame sequences with V and J called. Some clones fail to appear in such tables; in the studies checked, an unresolved V gene covers under half of the shortfall, and the cause of the remainder is unknown. In all, the sample holds roughly 280,000 clones, and around 90% of those were seen once. Of the sample, over 5% is held by the ten largest clones. The sample comprised peripheral blood. These receptors were taken from a woman aged 55-69 years with COVID-19, enrolled during active disease.

The chain carries TRBV7-8 and TRBJ1-4; perhaps TRBD1 as D (5 bases). The CDR3 is made up of 14 amino acids. Trimming took off 3 bases at V and 7 bases at J, with 12 bases between the two ends. Germline CDR1 and CDR2: SGHVS and FQNEAQ. This CDR3 reads CASSLWQGAEKLFF. The CDR3 nucleotides read TGTGCCAGCAGCTTGTGGCAGGGCGCTGAAAAACTGTTTTTT.

V gene TRBV11-2 combines with J gene TRBJ2-5, with D unclear. Germline V CDR1 and CDR2: SGHAT, FQNNGV. This CDR3 region has 15 residues. The V and J ends lost 2 bases and 4 bases respectively, with 14 bases between them. The CDR3 protein is CASSLSVGRGETQYF. The CDR3 bases are TGTGCCAGCAGCTTATCGGTGGGTAGAGGAGAGACCCAGTACTTC.

The chain is built from TRBV19 and TRBJ1-5; 8 bases are shared with TRBD1. Germline V gene lookup returns CDR1 LNHDA and CDR2 SQIVND (reference sequence). The CDR3 sequence is 19 residues long. V trimming: 3 bases; J trimming: 3 bases; junction bases outside the gene matches: 16. The CDR3 reads CASSIRLQGGPSDNQPQHF. The CDR3, as DNA: TGTGCCAGTAGTATTAGGTTACAGGGGGGGCCTTCCGACAATCAGCCCCAGCATTTT.

This chain links TRBV9 with TRBJ1-1; 11 bases line up with TRBD1. V was clipped by 4 bases and J by 7 bases; unmatched bases: 6. The germline CDR1 and CDR2 sequences are SGDLS and YYNGEE. This CDR3 spans 14 amino acids. The CDR3 DNA reads TGTGCCAGCAGCTCCGGGACAGGGGGTCTTGAAGCTTTCTTT. Translating it yields CASSSGTGGLEAFF.

This clone has just one count. This rearrangement joins TRBV19 to TRBJ2-1; 12 bases line up with TRBD2. The ends lost 4 bases at V and 6 bases at J; junction bases unmatched: 10. CDR3 length equals 17 residues. Germline V gene sequence: CDR1 LNHDA, CDR2 SQIVND (reference sequence). CDR3 sequence reads: CASSTLKTSGSPNEQFF. The CDR3 bases are TGTGCCAGTAGTACGCTGAAGACTAGCGGGAGTCCCAATGAGCAGTTCTTC.

This clone was seen a few times. The V and J genes are TRBV11-2 and TRBJ2-7; 7 bases align to TRBD1. The CDR3 is 15 amino acids. V lost 7 bases, J lost 0 bases, and 9 bases stayed unmatched. CDR1 SGHAT and CDR2 FQNNGV come from the germline V gene. The CDR3 is CASTLDRASSYEQYF. The CDR3 coding sequence is TGTGCCAGCACCCTAGACAGGGCGAGCTCCTACGAGCAGTACTTC.

This chain joins TRBV18 and TRBJ2-1; 11 bases are a match to TRBD2. CDR3 length: 15 residues. Trimming cost V 1 base and J 8 bases; bases outside gene matches: 4. Germline lookup yields CDR1 KGHSH and CDR2 LQKENI. Here the CDR3 DNA reads TGTGCCAGCTCACCACGGCTAGCGGGAGGACATGAGCAGTTCTTC. This translates into CASSPRLAGGHEQFF.

CDR3 nucleotide sequence: TGTGCCAGCAGTGCCCTACAGGTGTCTGGGGCCAACGTCCTGACTTTC. Translating gives CASSALQVSGANVLTF. V usage is TRBV6-1 and J usage is TRBJ2-6; weak D call: TRBD1 (5 bases). Trimming left V 4 bases short and J 1 base short, with 11 bases between. This CDR3 spans 16 amino acids. Germline assignment: CDR1 MNHNS and CDR2 SASEGT.

J is TRBJ2-2 and V is TRBV11-3; D is unresolved. Germline CDR1 reads SGHNT; CDR2 reads YENEEA. Trimming shortened V by 1 base and J by 5 bases, and 5 bases separated the two germline ends. This CDR3 is built from 13 residues. The CDR3 coding sequence is TGTGCCAGCAGCTTAGTATCGACCGGGGAGCTGTTTTTT. Its translation: CASSLVSTGELFF.

V gene TRBV19 combines with J gene TRBJ1-2; weak D call: TRBD1 (6 bases). Trimming shortened V by 11 bases and J by 2 bases, and 18 bases separated the two germline ends. Germline assignment: CDR1 LNHDA and CDR2 SQIVND (reference sequence). This CDR3 has 14 residues. The CDR3 loop reads CALKGDGKNYGYTF. The DNA for the CDR3 is TGTGCCCTCAAGGGGGACGGGAAAAACTATGGCTACACCTTC.

On this clone itself: At the DNA level, this CDR3 is encoded by other sequences in the same sample as well. CDR3 region: CASSLGGPSYEQYF. In DNA form, the CDR3 reads TGTGCCAGCAGCTTAGGAGGCCCCTCGTACGAGCAGTACTTC. This sequence joins TRBV7-9 and TRBJ2-7; D call uncertain. The germline V and J ends were trimmed by 1 base and 4 bases, with 11 bases remaining between them. The V gene's germline CDR1 is SEHNR and CDR2 FQNEAQ (reference sequence). The CDR3 has 14 residues.

The chain links TRBV4-2 to TRBJ1-4, with a weak D call TRBD1 (5 bases). The CDR3 has 17 residues. Germline V gives CDR1 LGHNA, CDR2 YNFKEQ. V was clipped by 1 base and J by 1 base, with 13 bases between them. The CDR3 loop is CASSQGVGGGTNEKLFF. CDR3 DNA sequence: TGTGCCAGCAGCCAAGGGGTGGGGGGTGGAACTAATGAAAAACTGTTTTTT.

The chain carries TRBV9 and TRBJ2-2; D might be TRBD2 (6 bases). V dropped 0 bases and J dropped 8 bases, with 14 bases sitting between them. The germline V gene encodes CDR1 SGDLS and CDR2 YYNGEE. The CDR3 spans 15 residues. The CDR3 reads CASSVDPGVAGELFF. The CDR3 coding sequence is TGTGCCAGCAGCGTAGATCCGGGAGTGGCGGGGGAGCTGTTTTTT.

V gene TRBV4-1 combines with J gene TRBJ1-1; D call uncertain. Germline V lookup: CDR1 MGHRA, CDR2 YSYEKL. V was shortened by 4 bases and J by 4 bases, with 13 bases between the two germline ends. This CDR3 region has 14 residues. CDR3 protein: CASSPSVRVTEAFF. Written as DNA, the CDR3 is TGCGCCAGCAGCCCTTCCGTCCGGGTCACTGAAGCTTTCTTT.

The chain uses TRBV21-1 and TRBJ2-3; the listed D gene, TRBD2, was not tested against the DNA. TRBV21-1 is annotated as a pseudogene. CDR3 length: 19 amino acids. DNA for the CDR3: TGTGCCAGCAGCAAAGGAGTAGCGGGAGAGGTATTAAGCACAGATACGCAGTATTTT. It codes for CASSKGVAGEVLSTDTQYF.

The chain couples TRBV7-2 to TRBJ1-1, with 8 bases fitting TRBD1. The V gene's germline CDR1 is SGHTA and CDR2 FQGNSA. CDR3 length: 14 residues. The trim removed 5 bases at V and 5 bases at J, leaving 7 bases unmatched. The CDR3 sequence: CASSIQGARTEAFF. For the CDR3, the DNA is TGTGCCAGCAGCATCCAGGGGGCTAGGACTGAAGCTTTCTTT. Drawing the rest from reference TRBV7-2 and TRBJ1-1, the complete variable domain is GAGVSQSPSNKVTEKGKDVELRCDPISGHTALYWYRQSLGQGLEFLIYFQGNSAPDKSGLPSDRFSAERTGGSVSTLTIQRTQQEDSAVYLCASSIQGARTEAFFGQGTRLTVV.